These T cell receptor beta chains were read from a single sample in a study of T-cell reconstitution after alpha-beta-depleted transplantation in children. TCRdb ran MiXCR on the PCR reads and lists one entry per CDR3 protein. Here the sample spans approximately 980,000 distinct CDR3 sequences, about 29% being singletons. Here the sequenced sample was PBMCs, mostly from graft donor cells, taken 360 days after TCRalphabeta/CD19-depleted stem cell transplant. The origin of the receptors is a boy in the first two years of life who had a stem cell transplant for SCID, so the T cells may come from the graft donor. Both conserved end residues are part of each CDR3.

j_gene,v_gene,CDR3aa
TRBJ2-3,TRBV15,CATSRDNHSWLAGSMDTQYF
TRBJ2-5,TRBV3-1,CASSQGDGRETQYF
TRBJ1-5,TRBV19,CVPGSRANQPQHF
TRBJ1-2,TRBV5-1,CASSLPDSNYGYTF
TRBJ1-1,TRBV2,CASRPRRQMNTEAFF
TRBJ2-7,TRBV20-1,CSARDSKDPSYEQYF
TRBJ1-2,TRBV7-9,CASSGQPVFNYGYTF
TRBJ2-2,TRBV4-3,CASSQFLGPLNTGELFF
TRBJ2-5,TRBV20-1,CSATLAGTGTQYF
TRBJ2-5,TRBV20-1,CSANGLAGGPWETQYF
TRBJ2-2,TRBV5-5,CASSLGQGALAGELFF
TRBJ1-2,TRBV4-3,CASSQDRQLNYGYTF
TRBJ2-5,TRBV3-1,CASSTGGRETQYF
TRBJ2-1,TRBV5-6,CASSLRARVAYNEQFF
TRBJ2-3,TRBV6-4,CASSDRVRALSSTDTQYF
TRBJ1-5,TRBV5-1,CASSLLGTGEGQPQHF
TRBJ1-1,TRBV20-1,CSARRDSMNTEAFF
TRBJ1-1,TRBV19,CASSRLGGLLGAEAFF
TRBJ2-1,TRBV6-2/TRBV6-3,CASSYSRAGGHNEQFF
TRBJ1-2,TRBV2,CASSEPSTTLYGYTF
TRBJ2-1,TRBV6-5,CASSYPRDFGRGYEQFF
TRBJ2-6,TRBV6-5,CASSYGGRVSGANVLTF
TRBJ2-1,TRBV12-3/TRBV12-4,CASSFSPGGPGCEQFF
TRBJ2-1,TRBV10-3,CATGLDRGSYNEQFF
TRBJ1-2,TRBV25-1,CASSDPSIQGFYGYTF
TRBJ2-1,TRBV4-2,CASSLESSGGPYNEQFF
TRBJ2-3,TRBV6-4,CASSQPDTQYF
TRBJ2-5,TRBV29-1,CSTGTGGKETQYF
TRBJ1-5,TRBV28,CASTMQTGVRNQPQHF
TRBJ2-3,TRBV7-2,CASSMPTVATQYF
TRBJ2-3,TRBV5-1,CASSLVGSRGAPDTQYF
TRBJ2-5,TRBV27,CASSSPSLAGALGTQYF